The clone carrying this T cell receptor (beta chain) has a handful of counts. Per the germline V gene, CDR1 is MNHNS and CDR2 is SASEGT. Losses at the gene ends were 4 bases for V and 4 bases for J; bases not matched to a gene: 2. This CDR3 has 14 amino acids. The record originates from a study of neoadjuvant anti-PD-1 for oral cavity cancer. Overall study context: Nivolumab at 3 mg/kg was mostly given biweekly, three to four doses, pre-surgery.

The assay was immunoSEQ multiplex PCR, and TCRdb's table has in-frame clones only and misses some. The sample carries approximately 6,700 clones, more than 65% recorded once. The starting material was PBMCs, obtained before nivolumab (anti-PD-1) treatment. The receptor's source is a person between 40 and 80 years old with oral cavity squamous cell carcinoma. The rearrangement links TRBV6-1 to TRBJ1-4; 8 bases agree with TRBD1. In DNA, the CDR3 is TGTGCCAGCAGTGGGGGACAGGTTAATGAAAAACTGTTTTTT. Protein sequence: CASSGGQVNEKLFF.